This T cell receptor beta chain was obtained from a study of CD8 T cells in ankylosing spondylitis. Study-wide results and limits: The authors reported significant enrichment of disease-linked clones in matched ankylosing spondylitis synovial fluid. One TCR beta motif, made up of about 8 highly homologous variants, appeared characteristic of ankylosing spondylitis blood.

TCRdb re-called the 5' RACE reads with MiXCR, one entry per CDR3 protein. The sample consists of about 450,000 distinct CDR3 sequences, 25% to 30% of them appearing once. The table lists this clonotype with a few counts. Its antigen remains unknown. Looked up from germline, CDR1 is MNHNS and CDR2 is SASEGT. CDR3 length: 16 residues. Trimming left V 0 bases short and J 4 bases short, with 15 bases between. The TCR was taken from a male donor with ankylosing spondylitis. Sequenced sample: blood, either unsorted or a sorted T cell fraction (not recorded which). The rearrangement links TRBV6-1 to TRBJ1-1, with D uncertain. CDR3 protein: CASSEALLGRGTEAFF. Written as DNA, the CDR3 is TGTGCCAGCAGTGAAGCGCTTCTGGGGAGAGGCACTGAAGCTTTCTTT.